This note documents a single T cell receptor beta chain sequence. Its antigen remains unknown. Patients in the study, people with chemo-refractory metastatic non-small-cell lung cancer, received focal radiation plus ipilimumab CTLA-4 blockade. Only in-frame clones appear in the TCRdb table, and some are missing; sequencing was by immunoSEQ multiplex PCR. The table records about 13,000 clones, about 89% of them present only once. CDR1 is SGHNT and CDR2 is YYREEE in the germline V gene (reference sequence). V shed 3 bases, J shed 4 bases, and the junction held 3 bases outside the gene matches. This CDR3 contains 13 residues. This record belongs to a study of radiotherapy plus CTLA-4 blockade in lung cancer. Across the whole study: Of all patients, around 18% responded objectively and around 31% showed disease control.

Findings and caveats of the study: Expansion in blood of tumor-derived TCR clones was seen after radiotherapy plus ipilimumab. Reports state that early shifts in blood T cell clones, with interferon-beta, best predicted response.

The receptor's source is a human donor with non-small cell lung cancer that progressed on radiotherapy plus ipilimumab. Some clones in this sample may be carry-over from other donors' samples. Material: peripheral blood, obtained from a patient treated with radiotherapy plus ipilimumab. The rearrangement uses TRBV5-4 and TRBJ1-2; 7 bases match TRBD1. CDR3 region: CASSSAGGYGYTF. The CDR3 DNA sequence: TGTGCCAGCAGCTCCGCAGGGGGCTATGGCTACACCTTC.